A single sample gave rise to the 10 T cell receptor beta chains below, sequenced in a study of beta chain features in type 1 diabetes. Sequencing targeted expressed TCRB transcripts, as all isolated RNA had been reverse transcribed. Profiling relied on immunoSEQ multiplex PCR, and the TCRdb table lists in-frame clones only, not all of them. Here the sample spans 810,000 or so clones, around a sixth being singletons. Sequenced input: naive CD4+ T cells from blood. These receptors all come from a woman younger than 30 in good health.

The V call is TRBV11-1, the J call TRBJ2-5; TRBD2 matches 11 bases. There are 14 residues in the CDR3. Germline V gene lookup returns CDR1 SGHAT and CDR2 FQDESV (reference sequence). V was pared by 3 bases and J by 5 bases, with 2 bases of the junction left unmatched. The CDR3 reads CASSLTSGKETQYF. The CDR3 DNA follows: TGTGCCAGCAGCTTGACTAGCGGGAAGGAGACCCAGTACTTC.

The gene calls are TRBV5-6 and TRBJ2-3; 13 bases map to TRBD2. V was pared by 4 bases and J by 3 bases, with 5 bases of the junction left unmatched. The CDR3 spans 16 residues. The germline V gene has CDR1 SGHDT and CDR2 YYEEEE. CDR3 in amino acids: CASSAKLAGGTDTQYF. The CDR3 bases are TGTGCCAGCAGCGCCAAACTAGCGGGAGGGACAGATACGCAGTATTTT. Based on the CDR3 plus reference TRBV5-6 and TRBJ2-3, the full variable domain is DAGVTQSPTHLIKTRGQQVTLRCSPKSGHDTVSWYQQALGQGPQFIFQYYEEEERQRGNFPDRFSGHQFPNYSSELNVNALLLGDSALYLCASSAKLAGGTDTQYFGPGTRLTVL.

This sequence joins TRBV28 and TRBJ1-5; weak D call: TRBD1 (5 bases). The CDR3 is 12 residues long. Trimming left V 7 bases short and J 5 bases short, with 9 bases between. Looked up from germline, CDR1 is MDHEN and CDR2 is SYDVKM. The CDR3 loop reads CASTTRDQPQHF. The CDR3 coding sequence is TGTGCCAGCACCACCAGGGATCAGCCCCAGCATTTT.

This clone was observed a handful of times. This sequence joins TRBV28 and TRBJ2-4, with D possibly matching TRBD2 (6 bases). Trimming stripped 8 bases from V and 0 bases from J, with 11 bases between. The germline V gene has CDR1 MDHEN and CDR2 SYDVKM. The CDR3 runs 14 residues. This chain's CDR3 is CASSGGTAKNIQYF. In DNA form, the CDR3 reads TGTGCCAGCTCCGGCGGGACAGCCAAAAACATTCAGTACTTC.

The chain links TRBV7-2 to TRBJ1-1; 8 bases are a match to TRBD1. Germline V CDR1 and CDR2: SGHTA, FQGNSA. The ends lost 5 bases at V and 7 bases at J; junction bases unmatched: 12. This CDR3 region has 15 residues. CDR3 nucleotides: TGTGCCAGCAGCGCGGTAAACAGGGGGATCAGTGAAGCTTTCTTT. It encodes CASSAVNRGISEAFF.

This clone was found a few times. One end of the junction fails to match germline, which may point to a read error. The gene calls are TRBV7-9 and TRBJ1-2, with a tentative D call TRBD1 (6 bases). CDR1 SEHNR and CDR2 FQNEAQ come from the germline V gene (reference sequence). The CDR3 has 12 amino acids. CDR3 DNA sequence: TGTGCCACCAGCCTAGGGGGTCTGGGCTACACCTTC. Its protein product is CATSLGGLGYTF.

CDR3 region: CASSPDRSTGVKLFF. The CDR3 DNA is TGTGCCAGCTCACCGGACAGAAGCACCGGGGTAAAACTGTTTTTT. V gene TRBV18 combines with J gene TRBJ1-4; D is possibly TRBD1 (6 bases). Germline V gives CDR1 KGHSH, CDR2 LQKENI. V lost 3 bases and J 10 bases, leaving 18 bases between the germline ends. The CDR3 extends over 15 amino acids.

This clone has just a few counts. CDR3 amino acids: CASSLGRDHYGYTF. The CDR3 DNA sequence: TGCGCCAGCAGCTTGGGCAGGGATCACTATGGCTACACCTTC. V and J are TRBV5-1 and TRBJ1-2; weak D call: TRBD1 (5 bases). There are 14 residues in the CDR3. The germline V gene has CDR1 SGHRS and CDR2 YFSETQ. V was shortened by 0 bases and J by 3 bases, with 9 bases between the two germline ends.

This clone occurred a few times. This chain links TRBV5-1 with TRBJ2-2, with TRBD2 as a possible D gene (5 bases). Deletions cut 0 bases from V and 4 bases from J, with 13 bases between. The CDR3 covers 16 residues. CDR1 and CDR2 from the germline V gene are SGHRS and YFSETQ. The CDR3 loop reads CASSLVPGITTGELFF. The CDR3 region has the DNA TGCGCCAGCAGCTTGGTACCGGGAATAACCACCGGGGAGCTGTTTTTT.

This clone was detected only a few times. The rearrangement links TRBV7-3 to TRBJ1-2, with a tentative D call TRBD1 (5 bases). Trimming removed 2 bases at V and 0 bases at J, with 16 bases between. The germline V gene encodes CDR1 SGHTA and CDR2 FQGTGA. The CDR3 is 17 residues long. This chain's CDR3 is CASSLQPIGASNYGYTF. CDR3 nucleotides: TGTGCCAGCAGCTTACAACCGATCGGGGCCTCTAACTATGGCTACACCTTC.